Below, one T cell receptor beta chain is given with its context. The antigen remains unidentified. The sample belongs to a study of T cell responses to AZD1222 COVID-19 vaccine. Sequencing was performed with immunoSEQ multiplex PCR; in TCRdb, only in-frame clones are kept and a portion is missing. The sample holds 150,000 to 200,000 clones; approximately 95% are singletons and the top ten take roughly 3.9%. The study, taken as a whole, reports: At 160-218 and 743-854, vaccine-associated CD4 TCRs were dominant, and they spanned spike. Targeting of unmutated variant regions was reportedly seen in nearly half of spike-specific TCRs. Seropositive status at baseline applied to only a handful of AZD1222 recipients. Clonal diversity was possibly underestimated; the donors were predominantly white British and more often female.

From germline, CDR1 is SNHLY and CDR2 FYNNEI. This CDR3 has 17 amino acids. V was cut by 5 bases and J by 0 bases, with 17 bases left in between. The V gene is TRBV2, the J gene TRBJ1-3, with D possibly being TRBD1 (5 bases). This TCR derives from an adult in good health. Sequencing was performed on peripheral blood, taken on day 0 of AZD1222 vaccination. The CDR3 DNA is TGTGCCAGCAGTCAGTCAGGGCCCCCCGGCTCTGGAAACACCATATATTTT. Its protein is CASSQSGPPGSGNTIYF.